These 21 T cell receptor beta chains were sequenced from one sample in a study of cytomegalovirus exposure and HLA in healthy donors listed by TCRdb under 2017. The library came from the immunoSEQ multiplex PCR assay. A mixture of 60 forward primers for TCR Vbeta segments and 13 reverse primers for TCR Jbeta segments was used in the multiplex PCR. TCRdb re-hosts the immuneACCESS table, in-frame sequences only. Its copies lack some clones; in the studies checked, an unresolved V gene accounts for under half of them, and the cause for the rest is not known. This sample gives 210,000 or so clones in total; roughly 78% of them show up just once. The ten top clones hold approximately 0.47% of the sample. Sequencing was carried out using PBMCs. Receptors originate from a boy younger than 18 in good health and CMV-seronegative.

The rearrangement uses TRBV28 and TRBJ2-3; no clear D gene. Germline CDR1 and CDR2: MDHEN and SYDVKM. The CDR3 length is 13 residues. Deletions cut 5 bases from V and 2 bases from J, with 8 bases between. CDR3 bases: TGTGCCAGCAGTCTTCCTAACACAGATACGCAGTATTTT. It encodes CASSLPNTDTQYF.

The chain joins TRBV14 to TRBJ2-3; the D is unclear. The CDR3 is made up of 13 amino acids. CDR1 SGHDN and CDR2 FVKESK come from the germline V gene. Between the trimmed V and J ends, which lost 4 bases and 2 bases, there was a span of 7 bases. The CDR3 nucleotides read TGTGCCAGCAGCCCGAGCCTCACAGATACGCAGTATTTT. Encoded protein: CASSPSLTDTQYF.

The gene calls are TRBV7-2 and TRBJ1-2; D unclear. The V gene's germline CDR1 is SGHTA and CDR2 FQGNSA. The V and J ends lost 1 base and 5 bases respectively, with 11 bases between them. CDR3 length: 14 amino acids. The CDR3 is CASSLGSPGYGYTF. The CDR3 DNA reads as TGTGCCAGCAGCTTAGGGTCCCCGGGGTATGGCTACACCTTC.

V and J are TRBV5-1 and TRBJ2-5, with D unclear. Germline V gene data show CDR1 as SGHRS and CDR2 as YFSETQ. This CDR3 contains 12 residues. V was clipped by 1 base and J by 3 bases, with 4 bases between them. CDR3: CASSLSEETQYF. DNA for the CDR3: TGCGCCAGCAGCTTGTCGGAAGAGACCCAGTACTTC.

J is TRBJ2-7 and V is TRBV5-1; TRBD1 matches 7 bases. Germline values: CDR1 SGHRS, CDR2 YFSETQ. Germline trimming cut 3 bases from V and 0 bases from J; bases unmatched to any gene: 9. The CDR3 extends over 16 amino acids. CDR3 nucleotides: TGCGCCAGCAGCTACATGGACAGGCGCCTCTCCTACGAGCAGTACTTC. Amino acids: CASSYMDRRLSYEQYF.

This chain joins TRBV18 and TRBJ1-5; tentative D call: TRBD1 (6 bases). Germline V gene data show CDR1 as KGHSH and CDR2 as LQKENI. There are 16 residues in the CDR3. Trimming shortened V by 3 bases and J by 3 bases, and 15 bases separated the two germline ends. The CDR3 reads CASSPTGQSNNQPQHF. As DNA, the CDR3 is TGTGCCAGCTCACCCACGGGACAATCCAACAATCAGCCCCAGCATTTT.

V gene TRBV5-6 combines with J gene TRBJ2-3; 7 bases map to TRBD1. Germline CDR1 reads SGHDT; CDR2 reads YYEEEE. Losses at the gene ends were 1 base for V and 0 bases for J; bases not matched to a gene: 2. The CDR3 covers 15 residues. In nucleotides, the CDR3 is TGTGCCAGCAGCTTGATACAGGGGAGCACAGATACGCAGTATTTT. This sequence encodes CASSLIQGSTDTQYF.

This chain connects TRBV6-4 to TRBJ2-3; 11 bases match TRBD2. With 5 bases clipped from V and 4 bases from J, the junction kept 5 bases outside the gene matches. The germline V gene encodes CDR1 MRHNA and CDR2 SNTAGT. The CDR3 contains 15 residues. CDR3 protein: CASSRLAGISDTQYF. In DNA, the CDR3 is TGTGCCAGCAGTAGACTAGCGGGAATTTCAGATACGCAGTATTTT.

The gene calls are TRBV5-1 and TRBJ1-2; maybe TRBD1 (5 bases). Germline CDR1 reads SGHRS; CDR2 reads YFSETQ. The CDR3 has 12 residues. V lost 0 bases and J 7 bases, leaving 7 bases between the germline ends. DNA of the CDR3: TGCGCCAGCAGCTTGGAAAGGGGTGGCTACACCTTC. Protein sequence: CASSLERGGYTF.

This clone was observed a few times. This chain uses TRBV6-5 with TRBJ2-1, with 8 bases identical to TRBD2. CDR1 is MNHEY and CDR2 is SVGAGI in the germline V gene. The ends lost 6 bases at V and 8 bases at J; junction bases unmatched: 9. CDR3 size: 14 residues. The CDR3 DNA follows: TGTGCCAGCAGATCGCCCGGGACTAGGGATGAGCAGTTCTTC. The encoded protein is CASRSPGTRDEQFF.

The CDR3: CAISDLSPLAEAKNIQYF. CDR3 DNA: TGTGCCATCAGTGATCTATCCCCACTAGCGGAAGCCAAAAACATTCAGTACTTC. The gene calls are TRBV10-3 and TRBJ2-4, with 8 bases aligning to TRBD2. The CDR3 has 18 amino acids. From germline, CDR1 is ENHRY and CDR2 SYGVKD. V shed 3 bases, J shed 0 bases, and the junction held 10 bases outside the gene matches.

Comment on this clone: The junction does not match germline at one end; this may be a read error. This chain joins TRBV27 and TRBJ1-1; D is unclear. Germline loops: CDR1 MNHEY, CDR2 SMNVEV (reference sequence). The CDR3 length is 16 residues. The DNA for the CDR3 is TGTGCCAGCAGTGTATCTCAGATGTTGGGGAGCACTGAAGCTTTCTTT. As protein: CASSVSQMLGSTEAFF.

CDR3 nucleotides: TGTGCCAGCAGCTTGTGGGCAGGGGGCACAGATACGCAGTATTTT. Its translation is CASSLWAGGTDTQYF. The rearrangement joins TRBV5-6 to TRBJ2-3; the D gene is possibly TRBD1 (6 bases). This CDR3 spans 15 amino acids. V lost 1 base to trimming and J lost 1 base, with 10 bases between them. Germline assignment: CDR1 SGHDT and CDR2 YYEEEE.

On this clone itself: This sample also contains other DNA sequences that code for the same CDR3. The chain recombines TRBV5-6 with TRBJ1-2; D is unclear. This CDR3 is built from 13 residues. Looked up from germline, CDR1 is SGHDT and CDR2 is YYEEEE. V was trimmed by 4 bases and J by 7 bases, leaving 14 bases between them. The DNA for the CDR3 is TGTGCCAGCAGCCTGGTGGTGCGAGGTGGCTACACCTTC. Its translation: CASSLVVRGGYTF.

On this clone itself: The junction departs from germline at one end; a sequencing error may be responsible. The chain links TRBV6-6 to TRBJ1-1, with 9 bases fitting TRBD1. CDR3 length: 15 amino acids. Germline V gene sequence: CDR1 MNHNY, CDR2 SVGAGI (reference sequence). For the CDR3, the DNA is TGTGCCAGCAGCTACTCACAGGGGGCGAACACTGAAGCTTTCTTT. This encodes CASSYSQGANTEAFF.

A few counts support this clone. The J gene is TRBJ2-7, the V gene TRBV15; no reliable D call. Between the trimmed V and J ends, which lost 0 bases and 0 bases, there was a span of 9 bases. Per the germline V gene, CDR1 is LNHNV and CDR2 is YYDKDF (reference sequence). The CDR3 runs 15 residues. CDR3 sequence: CATSRDSFRSYEQYF. CDR3 DNA sequence: TGTGCCACCAGCAGAGATAGTTTCCGCTCCTACGAGCAGTACTTC.

This clone was counted once. The chain employs TRBV6-5 and TRBJ2-7, with 8 bases that match TRBD1. J gave up 1 base and V 2 bases, and 1 base lay outside the gene matches. This CDR3 comprises 14 residues. Germline CDR1 reads MNHEY; CDR2 reads SVGAGI. CDR3 nucleotide sequence: TGTGCCAGCAGTTACGACAGGGGATCCTACGAGCAGTACTTC. As protein: CASSYDRGSYEQYF.

The genes are TRBV29-1 and TRBJ2-3; 7 nucleotides line up with TRBD1. The J segment lost 3 bases and the V segment lost 6 bases, leaving 15 bases of the junction unmatched. CDR3 length: 16 residues. Germline CDR1 is SQVTM and CDR2 is ANQGSEA. The CDR3 region has the DNA TGCAGCGTAGACCCGACAGGGATCGGGCGTACAGATACGCAGTATTTT. Amino acids: CSVDPTGIGRTDTQYF.

This chain uses TRBV15 with TRBJ2-7; D may be TRBD2 (5 bases). From germline, CDR1 is LNHNV and CDR2 YYDKDF (reference sequence). With 0 bases removed from V and 7 bases from J, the gap between germline ends came to 13 bases. The CDR3 is 14 residues long. CDR3: CATSRDVGSREQYF. The CDR3 DNA is TGTGCCACCAGCAGAGATGTTGGGAGCCGGGAGCAGTACTTC.

The gene calls are TRBV19 and TRBJ1-2; 10 bases match TRBD1. The trim removed 6 bases at V and 1 base at J, leaving 8 bases unmatched. Germline lookup yields CDR1 LNHDA and CDR2 SQIVND (reference sequence). The CDR3 sequence is 16 residues long. DNA for the CDR3: TGTGCCAGTAGCCTCCGGGACAGGGGTTTTAACTATGGCTACACCTTC. It translates to CASSLRDRGFNYGYTF.

The rearrangement joins TRBV2 to TRBJ2-7; a possible D gene is TRBD1 (5 bases). This CDR3 region has 12 residues. CDR1 SNHLY and CDR2 FYNNEI come from the germline V gene. V lost 6 bases and J 3 bases, leaving 9 bases between the germline ends. The DNA for the CDR3 is TGTGCCAGCAGACCTGACAGCTACGAGCAGTACTTC. This codes for CASRPDSYEQYF.